These T cell receptor beta chains were read from a single sample in a study of T cell responses to AZD1222 COVID-19 vaccine. TCRdb's copy holds only in-frame clones and misses some; the assay was immunoSEQ multiplex PCR. This table holds more than 110,000 clones, 88% found once. Sequenced material: peripheral blood, taken 28 days after the second AZD1222 dose. The receptor set was obtained from an adult who received the AZD1222 COVID-19 vaccine. Both conserved end residues are part of each CDR3. A D gene is named only where the DNA matches it firmly. Where a row states a size, it is once, few, many or the class of an expanded clone; other rows omit it.

V gene	D gene	clone size	J gene	CDR3 DNA	CDR3 protein
TRBV28	TRBD1	-	TRBJ2-7	TGTGCCAGCAGACTTTCAGGGGGAGCCTACGAGCAGTACTTC	CASRLSGGAYEQYF
TRBV2	-	-	TRBJ2-4	TGTGCCAGCAGTCCGGACGCTACGAAGGGGATTCAGTACTTC	CASSPDATKGIQYF
TRBV19	-	-	TRBJ2-1	TGTGCCAGTAGTATAAGCAGTGGGGCCTACAATGAGCAGTTCTTC	CASSISSGAYNEQFF
TRBV3-1/TRBV3-2	-	-	TRBJ1-1	TGTGCCAGCAGCGCACGACACTTGAACACTGAAGCTTTCTTT	CASSARHLNTEAFF
TRBV6-5	TRBD2	-	TRBJ2-1	TGTGCCAGCATGAATAGCGGGGGGGCCTATGAGCAGTTCTTC	CASMNSGGAYEQFF
TRBV30	-	once	TRBJ1-5	TGTGCCTGGAGTGGCGGGGCCAATCAGCCCCAGCATTTT	CAWSGGANQPQHF
TRBV21-1	-	few	TRBJ1-1	TGTGCCAGCACCCCGCGACAGGGGGGAAAGAACACTGAAGCTTTCTTT	CASTPRQGGKNTEAFF
TRBV30	-	-	TRBJ2-7	TGTGCCTCCCAAGAGGGTTACGAGCAGTACTTC	CASQEGYEQYF
TRBV5-1	TRBD2	-	TRBJ2-3	TGCGCCAGCAGCTTGACCGGGACTAGCTTCTCAGATACGCAGTATTTT	CASSLTGTSFSDTQYF
TRBV28	TRBD1	-	TRBJ1-5	TGTGCCTCCCATCTGACCGGGACAGGGGGAGTTCAGCCCCAGCATTTT	CASHLTGTGGVQPQHF
TRBV10-1	TRBD2	-	TRBJ2-5	TGCGCCAGCAGTGAAGGATCGGGGCTAGCGGTCCAAGAGACCCAGTACTTC	CASSEGSGLAVQETQYF
TRBV7-3	-	few	TRBJ1-2	TGTGCCAGCAGCCCACAGGATGGGAGCTACACCTTC	CASSPQDGSYTF
TRBV29-1	-	-	TRBJ1-6	TGCAGCGTTGGGCCGGGAGGCGTGAATTCACCCCTCCACTTT	CSVGPGGVNSPLHF
TRBV6-1	TRBD1	-	TRBJ1-3	TGTGCCAGCAGTGCCACTTGGGGACAGCGCTCTGGAAACACCATATATTTT	CASSATWGQRSGNTIYF
TRBV10-3	-	once	TRBJ1-1	TGTGCCATCAGGGGGTCAGGGATGAACACTGAAGCTTTCTTT	CAIRGSGMNTEAFF
TRBV19	-	-	TRBJ1-2	TGTGCCAGTAGTACCCAGCCAAGTGGCTACACCTTC	CASSTQPSGYTF
TRBV28	-	-	TRBJ2-7	TGTGCCAGCAGTTTCGCTTGGGACGAGCAGTACTTC	CASSFAWDEQYF
TRBV7-2	-	once	TRBJ1-1	TGTGCCAGCAGGTCCCCGGGACATCTGTTCACTGAAGCTTTCTTT	CASRSPGHLFTEAFF
TRBV7-9	-	-	TRBJ1-3	TGTGCCAGCAGCTCCCGGGGGAACTCTGGAAACACCATATATTTT	CASSSRGNSGNTIYF
TRBV2	-	-	TRBJ2-5	TGTGCCAGCAGTGGAGGTTCCCTCCCCGGAGAGACCCAGTACTTC	CASSGGSLPGETQYF
TRBV6-2/TRBV6-3	TRBD1	-	TRBJ1-5	TGTGCCAGCAGTTCCAACGACAGGGGTCAACGTCAGCCTCAGCATTTT	CASSSNDRGQRQPQHF
TRBV28	-	-	TRBJ2-7	TGTGCCAGCAGTCATCTAAGTCTCCGGTTGCGAAGCTCCTACGAGCAGTACTTC	CASSHLSLRLRSSYEQYF
TRBV21-1	-	-	TRBJ2-4	TGTGCCAGCAGCCCCGAAAGGGGTCTTGCGGTCCAGCCTTTGACGGAAAACATTCAGTACTTC	CASSPERGLAVQPLTENIQYF
TRBV5-8	TRBD1	-	TRBJ1-5	TGTGCCAGCAATTGGGACAGCTCGAATCAGCCCCAGCATTTT	CASNWDSSNQPQHF
TRBV4-3	-	-	TRBJ1-1	TGCGCCAGCAGCCAAGCGCTAACCTCAGGGATTCCTGAAGCTTTCTTT	CASSQALTSGIPEAFF